A selection of T cell receptor beta chains follows, all from one sample in a study of cytomegalovirus exposure and HLA in healthy donors. Only in-frame clones appear in the TCRdb table, and some are missing; sequencing was by immunoSEQ multiplex PCR. The repertoire holds 150,000 to 160,000 clones, approximately 84% seen once, with roughly 2.3% in the top ten. The sample taken for sequencing was PBMCs. The receptor source for this set is a woman between 18 and 29 years old in good health and CMV-seronegative. CDR3s include the opening cysteine and the closing phenylalanine or tryptophan. Fields, in order: CDR3 DNA, CDR3 protein, D gene, J gene, V gene, clone size, CDR3 length. The D gene is left open where the match is weak. Only part of the rows carry a size: once, few, many, or a class if the clone is expanded.

CDR3nt: TGTGCCAGCAGCTCGACAGGGAACGGCTACACCTTC; CDR3aa: CASSSTGNGYTF; d_gene: TRBD1; j_gene: TRBJ1-2; v_gene: TRBV28; abundance: NA; len: 12
CDR3nt: TGTGCCAGCAGCCGGGGACAGGTCTACGAAAAACTGTTTTTT; CDR3aa: CASSRGQVYEKLFF; d_gene: TRBD1; j_gene: TRBJ1-4; v_gene: TRBV5-6; abundance: NA; len: 14
CDR3nt: TGTGCCACCTGTCCGGGAAACAATCAGCCCCAGCATTTT; CDR3aa: CATCPGNNQPQHF; d_gene: NA; j_gene: TRBJ1-5; v_gene: TRBV28; abundance: NA; len: 13
CDR3nt: TGCGCCAGCAGCCAAGACAGTAACTATGGCTACACCTTC; CDR3aa: CASSQDSNYGYTF; d_gene: NA; j_gene: TRBJ1-2; v_gene: TRBV5-1; abundance: NA; len: 13
CDR3nt: TGTGCCAGCAGCCGGCAGCGGGCGAACACCGGGGAGCTGTTTTTT; CDR3aa: CASSRQRANTGELFF; d_gene: NA; j_gene: TRBJ2-2; v_gene: TRBV7-9; abundance: once; len: 15
CDR3nt: TGCGCCAGCCAGCGGGGTAGCACAGATACGCAGTATTTT; CDR3aa: CASQRGSTDTQYF; d_gene: TRBD2; j_gene: TRBJ2-3; v_gene: TRBV5-1; abundance: NA; len: 13
CDR3nt: TGTGCCTGGAGGCACCGGGACTTCTTGGTGGACGACTCCTACAATGAGCAGTTCTTC; CDR3aa: CAWRHRDFLVDDSYNEQFF; d_gene: NA; j_gene: TRBJ2-1; v_gene: TRBV30; abundance: NA; len: 19
CDR3nt: TGTGCCAGCAGTTTATGGGGGTGGCGGGAGGAAGAGACCCAGTACTTC; CDR3aa: CASSLWGWREEETQYF; d_gene: TRBD2; j_gene: TRBJ2-5; v_gene: TRBV28; abundance: NA; len: 16
CDR3nt: TGTGCCAGCAGCTTAATCACAGGGCCTAATTCACCCCTCCACTTT; CDR3aa: CASSLITGPNSPLHF; d_gene: NA; j_gene: TRBJ1-6; v_gene: TRBV7-9; abundance: once; len: 15
CDR3nt: TGTGCCAGCAGTCTAAACTATGGCTACACCTTC; CDR3aa: CASSLNYGYTF; d_gene: NA; j_gene: TRBJ1-2; v_gene: TRBV28; abundance: once; len: 11
CDR3nt: TGTGCCAGTAGTAGGCCGGGACAGGGGAAACAAGATACGCAGTATTTT; CDR3aa: CASSRPGQGKQDTQYF; d_gene: TRBD1; j_gene: TRBJ2-3; v_gene: TRBV19; abundance: NA; len: 16
CDR3nt: TGTGCCAGCACTCGGGACAGAGCCCCCCCGGAGACCCAGTACTTC; CDR3aa: CASTRDRAPPETQYF; d_gene: TRBD1; j_gene: TRBJ2-5; v_gene: TRBV2; abundance: NA; len: 15
CDR3nt: TGCGCCAGCAGCCAAGATGGGCCGAAAAGTGAGCAGTTCTTC; CDR3aa: CASSQDGPKSEQFF; d_gene: NA; j_gene: TRBJ2-1; v_gene: TRBV4-1; abundance: NA; len: 14
CDR3nt: TGCGCCAGCATGGAGGGGGCGAAAGGGGGTTTCTTT; CDR3aa: CASMEGAKGGFF; d_gene: TRBD1; j_gene: TRBJ1-1; v_gene: TRBV5-1; abundance: NA; len: 12
CDR3nt: TGTGCCTCCCACCCACCCTGGGGGGTCCCCTCCTACGAGCAGTACTTC; CDR3aa: CASHPPWGVPSYEQYF; d_gene: NA; j_gene: TRBJ2-7; v_gene: TRBV12-1; abundance: NA; len: 16
CDR3nt: TGTGCCAGCAGCTTGGATGTAGGGGGCTTGACCGGGGAGCTGTTTTTT; CDR3aa: CASSLDVGGLTGELFF; d_gene: TRBD1; j_gene: TRBJ2-2; v_gene: TRBV5-8; abundance: few; len: 16
CDR3nt: TGTGCCAGCAGTTACCTCAGGGGCTACACCTTC; CDR3aa: CASSYLRGYTF; d_gene: NA; j_gene: TRBJ1-2; v_gene: TRBV6-6; abundance: NA; len: 11
CDR3nt: TGTGCCAGCAGTTACAGACAGCCCCCCTACGAGCAGTACTTC; CDR3aa: CASSYRQPPYEQYF; d_gene: NA; j_gene: TRBJ2-7; v_gene: TRBV6-5; abundance: NA; len: 14
CDR3nt: TGTGCCAGCAGCTTGGTCTCAGGGGGTTTCTCTGGAAACACCATATATTTT; CDR3aa: CASSLVSGGFSGNTIYF; d_gene: TRBD1; j_gene: TRBJ1-3; v_gene: TRBV7-9; abundance: NA; len: 17
CDR3nt: TGTGCCAGCAGTTTAACTAGATCAGAGACCCAGTACTTC; CDR3aa: CASSLTRSETQYF; d_gene: NA; j_gene: TRBJ2-5; v_gene: TRBV28; abundance: NA; len: 13
CDR3nt: TGCGCCAGCAGCTGGCCGACAGGGGGCGGTGGCTACACCTTC; CDR3aa: CASSWPTGGGGYTF; d_gene: TRBD1; j_gene: TRBJ1-2; v_gene: TRBV5-1; abundance: NA; len: 14
CDR3nt: TGCGCCAGCAGTCCTTCCGACGGGTCCTACGAGCAGTACTTC; CDR3aa: CASSPSDGSYEQYF; d_gene: NA; j_gene: TRBJ2-7; v_gene: TRBV4-1; abundance: NA; len: 14
CDR3nt: TGTGCCAGCTCACCAAGCGGGAGAGGATACGAGCAGTACTTC; CDR3aa: CASSPSGRGYEQYF; d_gene: TRBD2; j_gene: TRBJ2-7; v_gene: TRBV18; abundance: few; len: 14
CDR3nt: TGTGCCAGCAGTATCTCGGTGACTAGCCTACGTGAGCAGTACTTC; CDR3aa: CASSISVTSLREQYF; d_gene: TRBD2; j_gene: TRBJ2-7; v_gene: TRBV27; abundance: NA; len: 15
CDR3nt: TGTGCCAGCGGACAGGGGACACGACTCTACGAGCAGTACTTC; CDR3aa: CASGQGTRLYEQYF; d_gene: TRBD1; j_gene: TRBJ2-7; v_gene: TRBV2; abundance: NA; len: 14
CDR3nt: TGCAGCGTTGAGGGGCCCCTCTTC; CDR3aa: CSVEGPLF; d_gene: NA; j_gene: TRBJ2-1; v_gene: TRBV29-1; abundance: NA; len: 8
CDR3nt: TGTGCCAGCACCCCCGACGGGTACAATGAGCAGTTCTTC; CDR3aa: CASTPDGYNEQFF; d_gene: NA; j_gene: TRBJ2-1; v_gene: TRBV6-6; abundance: NA; len: 13
CDR3nt: TGTGCTAGTGGTGCAGGGGCCCGCACAGATACGCAGTATTTT; CDR3aa: CASGAGARTDTQYF; d_gene: NA; j_gene: TRBJ2-3; v_gene: TRBV12-5; abundance: NA; len: 14
CDR3nt: TGTGCCAGCAGCTTGCAGGGGGCAAATAATGAGCAGTTCTTC; CDR3aa: CASSLQGANNEQFF; d_gene: TRBD1; j_gene: TRBJ2-1; v_gene: TRBV5-5; abundance: NA; len: 14
CDR3nt: TGTGCCAGCACCCATGCGGGGGCTCCAGATACGCAGTATTTT; CDR3aa: CASTHAGAPDTQYF; d_gene: NA; j_gene: TRBJ2-3; v_gene: TRBV7-9; abundance: NA; len: 14
CDR3nt: TGTGCCAGCAGCTTGACAGGGGCCCTATCCAACGAGCAGTACTTC; CDR3aa: CASSLTGALSNEQYF; d_gene: TRBD1; j_gene: TRBJ2-7; v_gene: TRBV5-6; abundance: NA; len: 15
CDR3nt: TGTGCCAGCAGCTCGCTCACGGGACAGACCTACGAGCAGTACTTC; CDR3aa: CASSSLTGQTYEQYF; d_gene: TRBD1; j_gene: TRBJ2-7; v_gene: TRBV7-9; abundance: NA; len: 15
CDR3nt: TGTGCCAGCAGCGCCTTGGCAGGGTTACGTGGCTACACCTTC; CDR3aa: CASSALAGLRGYTF; d_gene: NA; j_gene: TRBJ1-2; v_gene: TRBV9; abundance: few; len: 14
CDR3nt: TGTGCCAGCAGCCCACGGCCCGGGGGTGGAGAGACCCAGTACTTC; CDR3aa: CASSPRPGGGETQYF; d_gene: NA; j_gene: TRBJ2-5; v_gene: TRBV14; abundance: once; len: 15
CDR3nt: TGTGCCAGCAGCTTATATACAGGGGGCAAGGGCGAGCAGTACTTC; CDR3aa: CASSLYTGGKGEQYF; d_gene: TRBD1; j_gene: TRBJ2-7; v_gene: TRBV11-2; abundance: NA; len: 15
CDR3nt: TGTGCCAGTAGTGGGACAGCGCTTAATGAAAAACTGTTTTTT; CDR3aa: CASSGTALNEKLFF; d_gene: TRBD1; j_gene: TRBJ1-4; v_gene: TRBV19; abundance: medium-sized; len: 14